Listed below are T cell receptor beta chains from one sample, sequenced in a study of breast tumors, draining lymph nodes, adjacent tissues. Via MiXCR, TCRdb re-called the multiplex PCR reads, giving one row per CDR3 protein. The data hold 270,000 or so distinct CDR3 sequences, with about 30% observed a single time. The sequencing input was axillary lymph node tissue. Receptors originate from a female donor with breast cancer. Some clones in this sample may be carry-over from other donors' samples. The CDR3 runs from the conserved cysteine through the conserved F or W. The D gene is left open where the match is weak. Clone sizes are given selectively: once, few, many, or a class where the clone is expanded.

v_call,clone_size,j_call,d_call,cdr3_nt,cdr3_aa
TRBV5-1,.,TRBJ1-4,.,TGCGCCAGCAGCTTGGACAGGATCGCAACCAGTGAAAAACTGTTTTTT,CASSLDRIATSEKLFF
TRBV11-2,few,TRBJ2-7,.,TGTGCCAGCAGACCCCGGGACGCGGCCTACGAGCAGTACTTC,CASRPRDAAYEQYF
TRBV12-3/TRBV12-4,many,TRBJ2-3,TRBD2,TGTGCCAGCAAAACCGGGACTAGCGTGTATACGCAGTATTTT,CASKTGTSVYTQYF
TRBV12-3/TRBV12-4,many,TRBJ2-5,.,TGTGCCAGCAGTTTCGGGGACACCAGAGAGACCCAGTACTTC,CASSFGDTRETQYF
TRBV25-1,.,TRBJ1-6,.,TGTGCCAGCAGTGAATGGCTCGGACAGCGTTATTCACCCCTCCACTTT,CASSEWLGQRYSPLHF
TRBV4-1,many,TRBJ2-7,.,TGCGCCAGCAGCCAAGCCATCACCTACGAGCAGTACTTC,CASSQAITYEQYF
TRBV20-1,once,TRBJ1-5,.,TGCAGTGCTAGAGGGCCGGGCGAGGGTATCGGGACCCAGCATTTT,CSARGPGEGIGTQHF
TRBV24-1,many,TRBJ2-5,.,TGTGCCACCAGTGATTTCGACCGTGGGGCCCAGTACTTC,CATSDFDRGAQYF
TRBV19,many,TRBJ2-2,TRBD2,TGTGCCAGTAGTATGGGCCCCGGACTAGCGGGGAACACCGGGGAGCTGTTTTTT,CASSMGPGLAGNTGELFF
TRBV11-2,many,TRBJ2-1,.,TGTGCCAGCACCGTAGCTAATGGCTTTTTCAATGAGCAGTTCTTC,CASTVANGFFNEQFF
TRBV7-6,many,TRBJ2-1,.,TGTGCCAGCAGCGGGGTAGCCGCCAAGCAGTTCTTC,CASSGVAAKQFF
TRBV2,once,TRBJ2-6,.,TGTGCCAGCCGAAATGGGGCCAACGTCCTGACTTTC,CASRNGANVLTF
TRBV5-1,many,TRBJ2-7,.,TGCGCCAGCAACAGAGGGGACTCCTACGAGCAGTACTTC,CASNRGDSYEQYF
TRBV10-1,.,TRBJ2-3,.,TGCGCCAGCAGTGGTCGGGCAGCCTCGGGAACAGATACGCAGTATTTT,CASSGRAASGTDTQYF
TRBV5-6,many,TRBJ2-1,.,TGTGCCAGCAGCTTGGGAGGGCTCGATGAGCAGTTCTTC,CASSLGGLDEQFF
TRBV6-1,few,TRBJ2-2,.,TGTGCCAGCAGTGTCCATCCGAGTGGGAACACCGGGGAGCTGTTTTTT,CASSVHPSGNTGELFF
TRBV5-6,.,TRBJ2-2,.,TGTGCCAGCAGCTTTAGGGTAGGAGTCACCGGGGAGCTGTTTTTT,CASSFRVGVTGELFF
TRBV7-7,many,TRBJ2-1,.,TGTGCTAGCAGCTCCGGAGTCTACAATGAGCAGTTCTTC,CASSSGVYNEQFF
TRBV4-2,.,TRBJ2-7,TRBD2,TGTGCCAGCAGCCCACAAGCGGGAGGTTCGAACGAGCAGTACTTC,CASSPQAGGSNEQYF
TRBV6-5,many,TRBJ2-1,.,TGTGCCAGCAGTTACTCGGGGTCTAGTGCACACAATGAGCAGTTCTTC,CASSYSGSSAHNEQFF
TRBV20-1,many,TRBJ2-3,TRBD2,TGCAGTGCTAGAGATCGGCTAGCGGGAGGAAGCACAGATACGCAGTATTTT,CSARDRLAGGSTDTQYF
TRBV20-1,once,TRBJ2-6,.,TGCAGTGTCACATCAGGAGGGGCTGGGGCCAGCGTCCTGACTTTC,CSVTSGGAGASVLTF
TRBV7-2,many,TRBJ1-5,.,TGTGCCAGCAGCTTTAACAATCAGCCCCAGCATTTT,CASSFNNQPQHF
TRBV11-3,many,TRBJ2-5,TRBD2,TGTGCCAGCAGCTTAGCTGCGGGGGGACTGGTTGTCGGGACCCAGTACTTC,CASSLAAGGLVVGTQYF
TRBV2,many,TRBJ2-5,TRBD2,TGTGCCAGCGCGACTAGCGGTAGGGAGACCCAGTACTTC,CASATSGRETQYF
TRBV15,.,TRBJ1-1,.,TGTGCCACCAGCAGAAATTCCATAGGAGGCACTGGAGCTTTCTTT,CATSRNSIGGTGAFF
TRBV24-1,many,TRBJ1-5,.,TGTGCCACCAGTGACTTGGGTTATAATCAGCCCCAGCATTTT,CATSDLGYNQPQHF
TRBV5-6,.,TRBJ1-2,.,TGTGTCAGCAGCTCAACAGGGATCTTCAATGGCCACACCTTC,CVSSSTGIFNGHTF
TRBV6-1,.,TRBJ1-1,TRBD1,TGTGCCAGCAGGACAGGGTGGGACACTGAAGCTTTCTTT,CASRTGWDTEAFF
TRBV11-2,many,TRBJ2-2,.,TGTGCCAGCAGCCCGGCCGGGACCCCTTTGACCGGGGAGCTGTTTTTT,CASSPAGTPLTGELFF
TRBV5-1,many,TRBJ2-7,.,TGCGCCAGCAGCTTGTATCAGGGTTCCACCTACGAGCAGTACTTC,CASSLYQGSTYEQYF
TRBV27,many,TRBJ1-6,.,TGTGCCAGCAGTTTATCGCCGACGGGACGGAGTAATTCACCCCTCCACTTT,CASSLSPTGRSNSPLHF
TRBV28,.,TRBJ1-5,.,TGTGCCAGCAGTTTATCTGGGGGGATAGGTCAGCCCCAGCATTTT,CASSLSGGIGQPQHF
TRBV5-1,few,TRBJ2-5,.,TGCGCCAGCAGCCCTGCCACACTCCAAGACACCCAGTACTTC,CASSPATLQDTQYF
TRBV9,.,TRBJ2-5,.,TGTGCCCTAATCGGACAGCAAGAGACCCAGTACTTC,CALIGQQETQYF
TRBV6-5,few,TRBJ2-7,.,TGTGCCAGCAGTCCCCGCGGGGTAGCAAACGAGCAGTACTTC,CASSPRGVANEQYF
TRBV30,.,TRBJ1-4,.,TGTGCCTGGATTGTGGGCGACAGGATTCCTAATGAAAAACTGTTTTTT,CAWIVGDRIPNEKLFF
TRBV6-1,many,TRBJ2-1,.,TGTGCCAGCAGTATCGACACCGGCAATGAGCAGTTCTTC,CASSIDTGNEQFF
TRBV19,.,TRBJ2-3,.,TGTGCCAGTAGTACGACGCGGGACACGCAGTATTTT,CASSTTRDTQYF
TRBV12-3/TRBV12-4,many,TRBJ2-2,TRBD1,TGTGCCAGCACCCTATCGACAGGGGTGGGCACCGGGGAGCTGTTTTTT,CASTLSTGVGTGELFF
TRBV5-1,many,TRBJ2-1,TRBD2,TGCGCCAGCAGCTCAGTTCTAGCGGGAGTGGGGAATGAGCAGTTCTTC,CASSSVLAGVGNEQFF
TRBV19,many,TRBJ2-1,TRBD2,TGTGCCAGTAGTATCGGGGGGGCGCTTAATGAGCAGTTCTTC,CASSIGGALNEQFF
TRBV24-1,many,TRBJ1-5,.,TGTGCCACCAGTATGGGAAATCAGCCCCAGCATTTT,CATSMGNQPQHF
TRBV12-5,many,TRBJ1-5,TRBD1,TGTGCTAGTGGTTTGCCTACAGGGGGCGGCAATCAGCCCCAGCATTTT,CASGLPTGGGNQPQHF
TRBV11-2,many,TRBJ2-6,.,TGTGCCAGCAGCGCACCTGGGGCCAACGTCCTGACTTTC,CASSAPGANVLTF
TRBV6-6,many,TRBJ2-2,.,TGTGCCAGCAGCGATCACGTATACGGAGACACCGGGGAGCTGTTTTTT,CASSDHVYGDTGELFF
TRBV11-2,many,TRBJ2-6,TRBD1,TGTGCCAGCAGCCAACCTCGGACAGGGCCGAGCTCTGGGGCCAACGTCCTGACTTTC,CASSQPRTGPSSGANVLTF
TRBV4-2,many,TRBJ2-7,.,TGTGCCAGCAGCTCACAGGACGAGCAGTACTTC,CASSSQDEQYF
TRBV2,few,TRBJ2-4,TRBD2,TGTGCCAGCAGTGAAGGGCGGGCTAGCGGGAAAAACATTCAGTACTTC,CASSEGRASGKNIQYF
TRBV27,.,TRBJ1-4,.,TGTGCCAGCAGGGGTTATGAAAAACTGGTTTTT,CASRGYEKLVF
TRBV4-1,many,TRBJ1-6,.,TGCGCCAGCAGCCAAGGGACAGTGGGGGCCTTCTATAATTCACCCCTCCACTTT,CASSQGTVGAFYNSPLHF
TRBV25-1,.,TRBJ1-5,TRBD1,TGTGCCAGCAGTGTTGGGACAGGGGTTGAGCGGAATCAGGCCCAGCATTTT,CASSVGTGVERNQAQHF
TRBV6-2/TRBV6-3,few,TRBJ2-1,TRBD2,TGTGCCAGCGTAGCGGGAGGGGGATACAATGAGCAGTTCTTC,CASVAGGGYNEQFF
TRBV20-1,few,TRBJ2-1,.,TGCAGTGCTGAGGACATGAACAACAATGCGCAGTTCTTC,CSAEDMNNNAQFF
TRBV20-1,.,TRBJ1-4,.,TGCAGTGCTGGGGGAAGGGGTGAAAAACCGTTCTTT,CSAGGRGEKPFF
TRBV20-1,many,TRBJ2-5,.,TGCAGTGCCTTGGAGAGAGGATTCGCCTGGGAGACCCAGTACTTC,CSALERGFAWETQYF
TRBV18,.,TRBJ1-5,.,TGTGCCAGCTCAATTGTCGGGGATAGCAATCAGCCCCAGCATTTT,CASSIVGDSNQPQHF
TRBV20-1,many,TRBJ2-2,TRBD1,TGCAGTGCTAGATCGGGGACAGTCAACACCGGGGAGCTGTTTTTT,CSARSGTVNTGELFF
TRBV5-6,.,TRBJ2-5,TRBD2,TGTGCCAGCAGCTTGGGACTAGCGGGAGGGAGTCAGCCCCAAGAGACCCAGTACTTC,CASSLGLAGGSQPQETQYF